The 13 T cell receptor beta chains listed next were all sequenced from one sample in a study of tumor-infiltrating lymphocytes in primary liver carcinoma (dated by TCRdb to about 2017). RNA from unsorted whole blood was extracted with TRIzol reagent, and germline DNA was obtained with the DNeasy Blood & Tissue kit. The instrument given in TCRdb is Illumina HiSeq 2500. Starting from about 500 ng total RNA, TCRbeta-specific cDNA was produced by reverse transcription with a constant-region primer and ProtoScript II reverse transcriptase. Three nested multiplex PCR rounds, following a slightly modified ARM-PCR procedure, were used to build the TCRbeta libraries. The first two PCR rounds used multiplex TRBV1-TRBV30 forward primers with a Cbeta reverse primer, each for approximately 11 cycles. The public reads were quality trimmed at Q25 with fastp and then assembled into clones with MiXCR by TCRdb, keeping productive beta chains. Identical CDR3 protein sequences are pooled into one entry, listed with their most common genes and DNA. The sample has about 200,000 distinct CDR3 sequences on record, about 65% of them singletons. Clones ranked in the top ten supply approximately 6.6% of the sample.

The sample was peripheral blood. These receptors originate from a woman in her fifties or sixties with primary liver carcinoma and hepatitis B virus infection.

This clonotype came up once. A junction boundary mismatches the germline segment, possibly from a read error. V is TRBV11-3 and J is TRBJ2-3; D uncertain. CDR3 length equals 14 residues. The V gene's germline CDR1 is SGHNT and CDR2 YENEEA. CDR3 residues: CASILASAGDTQYF. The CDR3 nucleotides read TGTGCCAGCATCTTAGCCTCCGCAGGAGATACGCAGTATTTT.

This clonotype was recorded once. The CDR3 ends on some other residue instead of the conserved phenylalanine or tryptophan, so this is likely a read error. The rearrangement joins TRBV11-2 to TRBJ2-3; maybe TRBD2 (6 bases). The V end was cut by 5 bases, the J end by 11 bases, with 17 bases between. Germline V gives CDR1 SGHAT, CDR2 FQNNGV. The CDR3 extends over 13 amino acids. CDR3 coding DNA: TGTGCCAGCAGCCTGCTACGGGGGAATATGCAGTATTCT. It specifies CASSLLRGNMQYS.

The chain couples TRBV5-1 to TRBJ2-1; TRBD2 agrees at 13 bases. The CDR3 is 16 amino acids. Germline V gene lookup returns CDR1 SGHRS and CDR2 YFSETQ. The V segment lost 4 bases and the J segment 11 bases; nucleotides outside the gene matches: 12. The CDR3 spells CASSAGWTSGRNKQFF. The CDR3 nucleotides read TGCGCCAGCAGCGCTGGGTGGACTAGCGGGAGAAATAAGCAGTTCTTC.

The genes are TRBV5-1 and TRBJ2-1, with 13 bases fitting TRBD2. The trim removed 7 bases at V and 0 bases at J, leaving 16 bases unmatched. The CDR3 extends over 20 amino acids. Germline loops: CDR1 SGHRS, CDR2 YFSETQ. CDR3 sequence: CASWYSTSGRPGSSYNEQFF. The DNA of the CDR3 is TGCGCCAGCTGGTACTCGACTAGCGGGAGGCCTGGGAGCTCCTACAATGAGCAGTTCTTC.

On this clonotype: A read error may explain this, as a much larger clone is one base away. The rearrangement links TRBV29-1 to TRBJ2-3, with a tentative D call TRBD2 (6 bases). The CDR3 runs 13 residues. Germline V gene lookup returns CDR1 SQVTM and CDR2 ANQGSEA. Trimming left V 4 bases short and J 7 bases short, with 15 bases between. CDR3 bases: TGCAGCGTTGGACTAGTAGTGTTAAATACGCAGTATTTT. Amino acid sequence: CSVGLVVLNTQYF.

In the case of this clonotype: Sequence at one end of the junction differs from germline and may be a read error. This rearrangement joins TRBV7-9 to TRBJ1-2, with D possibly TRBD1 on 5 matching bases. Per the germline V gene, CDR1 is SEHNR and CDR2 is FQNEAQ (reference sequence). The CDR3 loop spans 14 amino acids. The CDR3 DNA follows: TGTGTCAGCAGCTTAGGGGCAGGCAACTATGGCTACACCTTC. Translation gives CVSSLGAGNYGYTF.

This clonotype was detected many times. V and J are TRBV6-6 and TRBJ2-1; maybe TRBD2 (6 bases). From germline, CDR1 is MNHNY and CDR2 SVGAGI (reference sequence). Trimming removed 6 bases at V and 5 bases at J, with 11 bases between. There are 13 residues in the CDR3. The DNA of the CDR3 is TGTGCCAGCAGCCGCGGGACCAACAATGAGCAGTTCTTC. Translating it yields CASSRGTNNEQFF.

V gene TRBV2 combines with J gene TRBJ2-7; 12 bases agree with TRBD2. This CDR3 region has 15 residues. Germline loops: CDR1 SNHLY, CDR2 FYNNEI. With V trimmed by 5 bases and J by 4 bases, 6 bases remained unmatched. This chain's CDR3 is CASSSTSGSMYEQYF. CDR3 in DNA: TGTGCCAGCAGTTCGACTAGCGGGAGTATGTACGAGCAGTACTTC.

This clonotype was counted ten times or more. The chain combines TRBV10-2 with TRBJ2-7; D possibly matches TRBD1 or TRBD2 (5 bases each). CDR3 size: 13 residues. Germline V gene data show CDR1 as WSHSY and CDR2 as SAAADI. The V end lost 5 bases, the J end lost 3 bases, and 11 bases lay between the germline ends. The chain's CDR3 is CASSSGQIYEQYF. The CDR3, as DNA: TGCGCCAGCAGTTCGGGGCAGATCTACGAGCAGTACTTC.

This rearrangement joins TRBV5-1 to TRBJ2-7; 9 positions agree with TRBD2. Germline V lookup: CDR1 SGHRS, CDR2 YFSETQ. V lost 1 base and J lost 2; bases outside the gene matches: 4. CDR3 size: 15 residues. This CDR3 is CASSLMTSGAYEQYF. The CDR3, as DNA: TGCGCCAGCAGCTTGATGACTAGCGGAGCCTACGAGCAGTACTTC.

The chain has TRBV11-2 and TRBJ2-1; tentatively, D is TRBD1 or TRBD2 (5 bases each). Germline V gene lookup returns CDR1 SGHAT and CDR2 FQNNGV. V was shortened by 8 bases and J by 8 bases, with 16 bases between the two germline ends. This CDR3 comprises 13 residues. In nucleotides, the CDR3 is TGTGCCAGCTTCAAGTACCCGGGGCATGAGCAGTTCTTC. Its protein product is CASFKYPGHEQFF. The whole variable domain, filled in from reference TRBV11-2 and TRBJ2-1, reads EAGVAQSPRYKIIEKRQSVAFWCNPISGHATLYWYQQILGQGPKLLIQFQNNGVVDDSQLPKDRFSAERLKGVDSTLKIQPAKLEDSAVYLCASFKYPGHEQFFGPGTRLTVL.

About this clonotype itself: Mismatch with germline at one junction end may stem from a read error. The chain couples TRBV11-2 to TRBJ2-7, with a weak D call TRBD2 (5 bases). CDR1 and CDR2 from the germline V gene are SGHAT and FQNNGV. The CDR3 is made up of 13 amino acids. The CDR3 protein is CASSPSGFYEHYF. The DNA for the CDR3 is TGTGCTAGCAGCCCGAGCGGATTCTACGAACACTACTTC.

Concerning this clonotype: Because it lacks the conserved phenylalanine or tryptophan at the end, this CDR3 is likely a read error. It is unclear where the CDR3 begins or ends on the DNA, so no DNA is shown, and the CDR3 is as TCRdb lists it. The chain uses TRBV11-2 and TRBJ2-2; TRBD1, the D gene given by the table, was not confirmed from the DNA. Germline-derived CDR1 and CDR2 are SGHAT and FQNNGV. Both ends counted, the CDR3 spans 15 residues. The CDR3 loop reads CASSLFGGNTGEPFS.